This entry is about one TCR beta chain. The antigen remains undetermined. Germline CDR1 LNHDA, CDR2 SQIVND (reference sequence). V lost 7 bases and J 1 base, leaving 19 bases between the germline ends. This CDR3 contains 16 residues. The data derive from a study of Ad26.COV2.S vaccination and SARS-CoV-2 variants. Findings and caveats of the study: Non-spike TCR breadth showed similarity between vaccine and placebo recipients.

Profiled with immunoSEQ multiplex PCR; TCRdb holds only in-frame clones, not every one. The sample lists thousands of clones; 84% were seen once. The chain employs TRBV19 and TRBJ1-2; perhaps TRBD1 as D (6 bases). The TCR was taken from a human donor who had recovered from COVID-19. Here the sequenced sample was peripheral blood, taken after recovery from COVID-19. For the CDR3, the DNA is TGTGCCAGTAAACGGGACACTCGAGGGATTAACTATGGCTACACCTTC. It codes for CASKRDTRGINYGYTF.